A selection of T cell receptor beta chains follows, all from one sample in a study of T cells in Graves' hyperthyroidism and ophthalmopathy. TCRdb re-called the multiplex PCR reads through MiXCR, storing one row per CDR3 protein. The sample yields roughly 510,000 distinct CDR3 sequences, less than 25% seen once. Material for sequencing was blood. The receptors stem from a man younger than 35 with Graves' hyperthyroidism. Both conserved end residues are part of each CDR3. Fields, in order: D gene, clone size, V gene, J gene, CDR3 protein, CDR3 DNA. A D gene is named only where the DNA matches it firmly. A clone size is listed for some rows: how often the clone was seen (once, few, many), or a class if it is expanded.

d_gene: TRBD1
abundance: many
v_gene: TRBV6-1
j_gene: TRBJ2-5
CDR3aa: CASSRDSRETQYF
CDR3nt: TGTGCCAGCAGTAGGGACAGTAGAGAGACCCAGTACTTC

d_gene: .
abundance: .
v_gene: TRBV28
j_gene: TRBJ2-5
CDR3aa: CSSCSDNQETQYF
CDR3nt: TGTTCCAGCTGTTCGGACAACCAAGAGACCCAGTACTTC

d_gene: .
abundance: .
v_gene: TRBV6-1
j_gene: TRBJ2-7
CDR3aa: CASSEARSWREQYF
CDR3nt: TGTGCCAGCAGTGAAGCGCGAAGTTGGAGGGAGCAGTACTTC

d_gene: .
abundance: .
v_gene: TRBV7-6
j_gene: TRBJ2-2
CDR3aa: CACSLEDRGRELFF
CDR3nt: TGTGCCTGCAGCTTAGAGGATCGGGGCCGGGAGCTGTTTTTT

d_gene: .
abundance: .
v_gene: TRBV11-2
j_gene: TRBJ2-4
CDR3aa: CASSPSFVAKNIQYF
CDR3nt: TGTGCCAGCAGTCCCTCATTTGTAGCCAAAAACATTCAGTACTTC

d_gene: TRBD1
abundance: .
v_gene: TRBV12-3/TRBV12-4
j_gene: TRBJ1-4
CDR3aa: CASSRTGEYEKLFF
CDR3nt: TGTGCCAGCAGCCGGACAGGGGAGTATGAAAAACTGTTTTTT

d_gene: .
abundance: .
v_gene: TRBV29-1
j_gene: TRBJ2-5
CDR3aa: CSTRGGRGLQETQYF
CDR3nt: TGCAGTACGCGAGGGGGGCGGGGTCTACAAGAGACCCAGTACTTC

d_gene: .
abundance: .
v_gene: TRBV20-1
j_gene: TRBJ1-1
CDR3aa: CSARVGGRPNTEAFF
CDR3nt: TGCAGTGCTAGGGTTGGGGGGCGGCCGAACACTGAAGCTTTCTTT

d_gene: TRBD1
abundance: many
v_gene: TRBV7-2
j_gene: TRBJ1-1
CDR3aa: CASSLQGAVNTEAFF
CDR3nt: TGTGCCAGCAGCTTACAGGGGGCTGTGAACACTGAAGCTTTCTTT

d_gene: .
abundance: many
v_gene: TRBV19
j_gene: TRBJ1-5
CDR3aa: CASSIKGNQPQHF
CDR3nt: TGTGCCAGTAGTATTAAGGGCAATCAGCCCCAGCATTTT

d_gene: TRBD2
abundance: few
v_gene: TRBV20-1
j_gene: TRBJ2-5
CDR3aa: CSARSGLASETQYF
CDR3nt: TGCAGTGCTAGATCGGGACTAGCATCGGAGACCCAGTACTTC

d_gene: .
abundance: many
v_gene: TRBV5-5
j_gene: TRBJ2-2
CDR3aa: CASSLLGRMEAGELFF
CDR3nt: TGTGCCAGCAGCTTGCTCGGCCGTATGGAGGCCGGGGAGCTGTTTTTT

d_gene: TRBD2
abundance: many
v_gene: TRBV15
j_gene: TRBJ2-2
CDR3aa: CATRNQGLASDTGELFF
CDR3nt: TGTGCCACCCGCAACCAGGGACTAGCGTCGGACACCGGGGAGCTGTTTTTT

d_gene: .
abundance: once
v_gene: TRBV29-1
j_gene: TRBJ2-7
CDR3aa: CSAAGQYYEQYF
CDR3nt: TGCAGCGCCGCGGGACAGTACTACGAGCAGTACTTC

d_gene: .
abundance: .
v_gene: TRBV9
j_gene: TRBJ2-7
CDR3aa: CASSPRDLIQEQYF
CDR3nt: TGTGCCAGCAGCCCCCGGGACTTAATACAAGAGCAGTACTTC

d_gene: .
abundance: .
v_gene: TRBV18
j_gene: TRBJ1-3
CDR3aa: CASSPKQGSSGNTIYF
CDR3nt: TGTGCCAGCTCACCCAAGCAGGGAAGCTCTGGAAACACCATATATTTT

d_gene: TRBD2
abundance: many
v_gene: TRBV20-1
j_gene: TRBJ2-7
CDR3aa: CSARGLAGWEQYF
CDR3nt: TGCAGTGCTAGAGGGCTAGCGGGCTGGGAGCAGTACTTC

d_gene: .
abundance: .
v_gene: TRBV28
j_gene: TRBJ1-1
CDR3aa: CASSLGNMNTEAFF
CDR3nt: TGTGCCAGCAGTTTAGGCAACATGAACACTGAAGCTTTCTTT

d_gene: .
abundance: .
v_gene: TRBV5-1
j_gene: TRBJ1-1
CDR3aa: CASSLVGPDGTEAFF
CDR3nt: TGCGCCAGCAGCTTGGTTGGTCCGGACGGGACTGAAGCTTTCTTT

d_gene: .
abundance: many
v_gene: TRBV5-6
j_gene: TRBJ1-2
CDR3aa: CASSLNLNRYGYTF
CDR3nt: TGTGCCAGCAGCTTGAACCTAAACCGCTATGGCTACACCTTC

d_gene: .
abundance: many
v_gene: TRBV14
j_gene: TRBJ2-7
CDR3aa: CASSQDTPGYSYEQYF
CDR3nt: TGTGCCAGCAGCCAAGATACGCCAGGCTACTCCTACGAGCAGTACTTC

d_gene: TRBD1
abundance: many
v_gene: TRBV20-1
j_gene: TRBJ2-5
CDR3aa: CSARVTGWGGETQYF
CDR3nt: TGCAGTGCTAGAGTGACAGGGTGGGGCGGGGAGACCCAGTACTTC